The entry that follows covers one T cell receptor (beta chain) sequence. The antigen is not known. In TCRdb, the RT-PCR reads were re-called with MiXCR into one record per CDR3 protein. The data contain hundreds of thousands of distinct CDR3 sequences, less than 30% of them singletons. This entry belongs to a study of response to subunit inactivated influenza vaccine. Study-wide results and caveats: Authors suggested few new T cells are recruited by each seasonal influenza vaccination.

CDR3 size: 15 residues. V lost 4 bases, J lost 4 bases, and 8 bases stayed unmatched. Germline V gives CDR1 SGHRS, CDR2 YFSETQ. The J gene is TRBJ2-3, the V gene TRBV5-1; TRBD1 matches 8 bases. Sample: CD4+ T cells sorted from PBMCs, taken roughly 5 days after vaccination. The TCR comes from a man aged 50-60 years who received an inactivated influenza vaccine. The CDR3 spells CASSQTGVSADTQYF. CDR3 nucleotides: TGCGCCAGCAGCCAGACAGGGGTGTCTGCAGATACGCAGTATTTT. The variable domain in full, with the rest retrieved from reference TRBV5-1 and TRBJ2-3, is KAGVTQTPRYLIKTRGQQVTLSCSPISGHRSVSWYQQTPGQGLQFLFEYFSETQRNKGNFPGRFSGRQFSNSRSEMNVSTLELGDSALYLCASSQTGVSADTQYFGPGTRLTVL.